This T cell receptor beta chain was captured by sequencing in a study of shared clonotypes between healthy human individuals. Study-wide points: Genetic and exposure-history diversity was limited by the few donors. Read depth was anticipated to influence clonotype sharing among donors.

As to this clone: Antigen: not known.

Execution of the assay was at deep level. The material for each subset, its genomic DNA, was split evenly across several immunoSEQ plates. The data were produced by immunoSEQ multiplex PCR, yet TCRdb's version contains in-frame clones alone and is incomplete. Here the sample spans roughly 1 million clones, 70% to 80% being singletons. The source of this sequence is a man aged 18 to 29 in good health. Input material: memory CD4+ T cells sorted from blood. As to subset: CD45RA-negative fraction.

This CDR3 is CASSQTGKETQYF. DNA of the CDR3: TGCGCCAGCAGCCAGACAGGCAAAGAGACCCAGTACTTC. V is TRBV10-2 and J is TRBJ2-5; perhaps TRBD1 as D (6 bases). This CDR3 has 13 residues. V was clipped by 6 bases and J by 3 bases, with 11 bases between them. Germline CDR1 reads WSHSY; CDR2 reads SAAADI.